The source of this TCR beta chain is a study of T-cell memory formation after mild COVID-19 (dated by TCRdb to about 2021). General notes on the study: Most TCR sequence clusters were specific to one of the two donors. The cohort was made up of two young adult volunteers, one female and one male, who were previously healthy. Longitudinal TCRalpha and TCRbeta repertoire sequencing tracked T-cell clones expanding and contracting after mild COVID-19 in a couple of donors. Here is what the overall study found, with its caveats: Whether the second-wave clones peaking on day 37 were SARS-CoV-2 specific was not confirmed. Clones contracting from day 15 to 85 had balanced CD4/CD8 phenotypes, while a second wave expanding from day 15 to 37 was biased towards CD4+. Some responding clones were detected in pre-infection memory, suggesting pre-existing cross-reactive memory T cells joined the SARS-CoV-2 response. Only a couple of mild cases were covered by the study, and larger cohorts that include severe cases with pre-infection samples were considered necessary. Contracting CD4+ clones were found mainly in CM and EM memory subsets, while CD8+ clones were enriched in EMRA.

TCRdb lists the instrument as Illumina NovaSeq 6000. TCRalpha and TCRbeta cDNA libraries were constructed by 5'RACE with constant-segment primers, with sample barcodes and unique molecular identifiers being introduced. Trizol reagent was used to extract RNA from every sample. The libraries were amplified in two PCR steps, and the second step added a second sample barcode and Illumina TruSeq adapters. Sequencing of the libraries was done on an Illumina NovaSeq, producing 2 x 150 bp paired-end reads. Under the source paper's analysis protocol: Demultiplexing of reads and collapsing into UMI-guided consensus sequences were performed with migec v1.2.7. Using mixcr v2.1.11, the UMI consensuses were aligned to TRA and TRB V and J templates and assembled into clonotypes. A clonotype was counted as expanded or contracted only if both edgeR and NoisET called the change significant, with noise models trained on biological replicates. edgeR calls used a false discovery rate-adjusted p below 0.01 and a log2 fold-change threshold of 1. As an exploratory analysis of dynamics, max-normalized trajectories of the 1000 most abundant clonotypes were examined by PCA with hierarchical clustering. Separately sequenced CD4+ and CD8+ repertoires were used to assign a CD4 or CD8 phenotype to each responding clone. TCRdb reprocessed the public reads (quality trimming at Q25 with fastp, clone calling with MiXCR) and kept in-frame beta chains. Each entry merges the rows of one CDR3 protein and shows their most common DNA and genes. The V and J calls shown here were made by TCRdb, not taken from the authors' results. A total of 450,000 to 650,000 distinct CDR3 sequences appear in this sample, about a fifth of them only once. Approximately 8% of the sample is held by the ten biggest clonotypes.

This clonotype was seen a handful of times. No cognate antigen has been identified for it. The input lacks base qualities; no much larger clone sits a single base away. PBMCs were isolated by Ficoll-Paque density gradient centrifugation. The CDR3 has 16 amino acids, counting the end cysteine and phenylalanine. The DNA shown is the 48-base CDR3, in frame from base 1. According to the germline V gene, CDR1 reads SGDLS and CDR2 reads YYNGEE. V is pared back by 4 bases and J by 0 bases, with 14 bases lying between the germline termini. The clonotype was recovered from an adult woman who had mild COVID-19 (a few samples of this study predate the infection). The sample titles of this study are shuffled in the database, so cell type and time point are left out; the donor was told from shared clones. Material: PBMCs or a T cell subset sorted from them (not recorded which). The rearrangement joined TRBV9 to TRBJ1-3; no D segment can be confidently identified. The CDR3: CASSPKGRTSGNTIYF. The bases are TGTGCCAGCAGCCCTAAAGGGAGGACCTCTGGAAACACCATATATTTT.